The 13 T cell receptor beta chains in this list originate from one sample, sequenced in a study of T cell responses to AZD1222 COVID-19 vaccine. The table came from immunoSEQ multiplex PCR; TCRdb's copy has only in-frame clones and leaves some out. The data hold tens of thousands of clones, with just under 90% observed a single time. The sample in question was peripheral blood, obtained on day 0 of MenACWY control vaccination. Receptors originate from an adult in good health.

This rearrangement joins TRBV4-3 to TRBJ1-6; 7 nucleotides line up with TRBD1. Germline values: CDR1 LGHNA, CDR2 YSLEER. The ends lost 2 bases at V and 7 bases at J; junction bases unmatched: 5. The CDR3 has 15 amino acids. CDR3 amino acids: CASSQRQGRNSPLHF. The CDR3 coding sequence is TGCGCCAGCAGCCAAAGACAGGGTAGGAATTCACCCCTCCACTTT.

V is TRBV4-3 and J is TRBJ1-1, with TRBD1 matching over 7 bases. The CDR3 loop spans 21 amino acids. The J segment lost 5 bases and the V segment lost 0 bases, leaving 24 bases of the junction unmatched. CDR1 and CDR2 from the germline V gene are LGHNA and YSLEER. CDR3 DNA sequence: TGCGCCAGCAGCCAAGATTCGGGGAACAGGGGCAAGAACGGGATTAAGACTGAAGCTTTCTTT. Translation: CASSQDSGNRGKNGIKTEAFF.

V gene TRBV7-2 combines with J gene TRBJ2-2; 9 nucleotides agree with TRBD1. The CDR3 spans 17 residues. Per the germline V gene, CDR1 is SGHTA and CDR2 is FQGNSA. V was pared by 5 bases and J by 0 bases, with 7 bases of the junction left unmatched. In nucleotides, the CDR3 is TGTGCCAGCAGCCCAAACCGACAGGGGGCGAACACCGGGGAGCTGTTTTTT. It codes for CASSPNRQGANTGELFF.

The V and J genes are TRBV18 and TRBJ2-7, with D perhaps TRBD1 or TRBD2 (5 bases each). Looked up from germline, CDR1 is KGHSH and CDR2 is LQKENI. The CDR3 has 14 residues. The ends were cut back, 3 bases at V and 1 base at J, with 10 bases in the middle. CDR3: CASSPWDGSYEQYF. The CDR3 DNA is TGTGCCAGCTCACCCTGGGACGGTTCCTACGAGCAGTACTTC.

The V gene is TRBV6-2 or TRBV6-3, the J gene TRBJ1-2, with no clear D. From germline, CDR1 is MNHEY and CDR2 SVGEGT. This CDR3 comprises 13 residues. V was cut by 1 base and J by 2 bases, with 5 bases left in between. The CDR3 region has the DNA TGTGCCAGCAGTTACTACAGCAACTATGGCTACACCTTC. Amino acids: CASSYYSNYGYTF.

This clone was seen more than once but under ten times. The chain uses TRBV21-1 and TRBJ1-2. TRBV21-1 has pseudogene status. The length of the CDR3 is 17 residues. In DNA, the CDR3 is TGTGCCAGCAGCAAAAAAAAGGAAAAAGGTGAACCGTATGGCTACACCTTC. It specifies CASSKKKEKGEPYGYTF.

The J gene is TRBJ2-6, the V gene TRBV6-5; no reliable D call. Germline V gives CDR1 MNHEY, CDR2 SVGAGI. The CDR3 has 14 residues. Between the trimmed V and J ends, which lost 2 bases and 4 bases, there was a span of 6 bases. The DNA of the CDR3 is TGTGCCAGCAGTTACCTAGTAGGGGCCAACGTCCTGACTTTC. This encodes CASSYLVGANVLTF.

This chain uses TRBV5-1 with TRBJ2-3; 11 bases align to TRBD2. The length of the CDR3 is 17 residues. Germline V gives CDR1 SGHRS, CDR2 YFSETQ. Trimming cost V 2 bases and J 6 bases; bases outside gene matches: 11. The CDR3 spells CASSFTGTSGPPDTQYF. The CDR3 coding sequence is TGCGCCAGCAGCTTCACCGGGACTAGCGGTCCACCGGATACGCAGTATTTT.

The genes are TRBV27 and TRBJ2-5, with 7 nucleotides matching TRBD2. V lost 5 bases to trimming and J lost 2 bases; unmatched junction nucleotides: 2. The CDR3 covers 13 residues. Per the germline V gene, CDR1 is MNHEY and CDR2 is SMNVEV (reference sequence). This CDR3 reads CASSRLAQETQYF. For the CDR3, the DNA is TGTGCCAGCAGTAGACTAGCTCAAGAGACCCAGTACTTC.

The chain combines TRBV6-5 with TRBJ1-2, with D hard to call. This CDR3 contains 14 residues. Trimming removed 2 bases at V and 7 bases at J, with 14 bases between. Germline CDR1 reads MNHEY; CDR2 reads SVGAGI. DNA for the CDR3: TGTGCCAGCAGTTACGACCGCCTAGTAGGTGGCTACACCTTC. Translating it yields CASSYDRLVGGYTF.

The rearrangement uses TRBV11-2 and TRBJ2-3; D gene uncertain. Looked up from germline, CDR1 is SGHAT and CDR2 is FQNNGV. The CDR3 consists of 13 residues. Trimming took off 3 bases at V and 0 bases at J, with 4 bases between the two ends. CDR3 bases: TGTGCCAGCAGCTTGTATAGCACAGATACGCAGTATTTT. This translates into CASSLYSTDTQYF. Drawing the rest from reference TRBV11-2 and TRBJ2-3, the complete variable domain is EAGVAQSPRYKIIEKRQSVAFWCNPISGHATLYWYQQILGQGPKLLIQFQNNGVVDDSQLPKDRFSAERLKGVDSTLKIQPAKLEDSAVYLCASSLYSTDTQYFGPGTRLTVL.

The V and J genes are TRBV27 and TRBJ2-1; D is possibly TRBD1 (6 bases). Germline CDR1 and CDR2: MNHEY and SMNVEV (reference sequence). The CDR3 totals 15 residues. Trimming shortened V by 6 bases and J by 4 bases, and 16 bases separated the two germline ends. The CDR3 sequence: CASSNSGTLYNEQFF. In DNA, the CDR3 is TGTGCCAGCAGCAACTCCGGGACACTTTACAATGAGCAGTTCTTC.

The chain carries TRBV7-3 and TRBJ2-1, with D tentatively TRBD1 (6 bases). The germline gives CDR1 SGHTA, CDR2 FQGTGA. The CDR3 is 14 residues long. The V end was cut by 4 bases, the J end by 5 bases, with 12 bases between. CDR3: CASSYGGLDNEQFF. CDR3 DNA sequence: TGTGCCAGCAGCTATGGGGGCCTTGACAATGAGCAGTTCTTC. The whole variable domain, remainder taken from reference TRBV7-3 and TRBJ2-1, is GAGVSQTPSNKVTEKGKYVELRCDPISGHTALYWYRQSLGQGPEFLIYFQGTGAADDSGLPNDRFFAVRPEGSVSTLKIQRTERGDSAVYLCASSYGGLDNEQFFGPGTRLTVL.